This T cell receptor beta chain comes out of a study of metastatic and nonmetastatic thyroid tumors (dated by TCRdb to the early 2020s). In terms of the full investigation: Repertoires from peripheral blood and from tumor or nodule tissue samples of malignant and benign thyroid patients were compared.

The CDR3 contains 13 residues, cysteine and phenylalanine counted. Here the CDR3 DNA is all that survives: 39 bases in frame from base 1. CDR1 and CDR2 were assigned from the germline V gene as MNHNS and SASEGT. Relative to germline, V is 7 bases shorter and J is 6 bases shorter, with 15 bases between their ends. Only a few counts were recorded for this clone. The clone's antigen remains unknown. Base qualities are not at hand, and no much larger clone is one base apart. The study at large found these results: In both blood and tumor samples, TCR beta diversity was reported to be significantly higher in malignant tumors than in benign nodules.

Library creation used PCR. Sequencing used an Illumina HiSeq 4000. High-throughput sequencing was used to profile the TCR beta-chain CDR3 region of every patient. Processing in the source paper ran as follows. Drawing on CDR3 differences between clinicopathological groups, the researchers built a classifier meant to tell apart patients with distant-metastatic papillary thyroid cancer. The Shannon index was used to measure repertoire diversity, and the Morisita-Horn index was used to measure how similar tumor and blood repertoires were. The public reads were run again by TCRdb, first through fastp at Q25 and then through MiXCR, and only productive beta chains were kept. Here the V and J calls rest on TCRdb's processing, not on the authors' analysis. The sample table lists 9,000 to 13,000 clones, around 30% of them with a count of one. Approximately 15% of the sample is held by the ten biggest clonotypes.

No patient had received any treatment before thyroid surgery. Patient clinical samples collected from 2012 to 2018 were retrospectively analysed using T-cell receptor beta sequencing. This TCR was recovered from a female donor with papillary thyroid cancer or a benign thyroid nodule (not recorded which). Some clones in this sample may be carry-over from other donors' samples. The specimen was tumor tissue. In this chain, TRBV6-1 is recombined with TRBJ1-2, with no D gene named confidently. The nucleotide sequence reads TGTGCCAGCACCTCGGACCCCGCGGATGGCTACACCTTC. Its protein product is CASTSDPADGYTF.